Presented here are 3 T cell receptor beta chains from one specimen sequenced in a study of CD8 T cells in ankylosing spondylitis. TCRdb redid the calling of the 5' RACE reads with MiXCR, one entry per CDR3 protein. The sample holds 150,000 to 200,000 distinct CDR3 sequences; around 20% are singletons and the top ten take roughly 7.7%. Sample: blood, either unsorted or a sorted T cell fraction (not recorded which). These receptors were obtained from a male donor with ankylosing spondylitis or in good health (not recorded which).

This chain connects TRBV29-1 to TRBJ2-5; TRBD1 matches at 12 bases. Germline values: CDR1 SQVTM, CDR2 ANQGSEA. This CDR3 comprises 13 residues. V gave up 7 bases and J gave up 5 bases; unmatched junction bases: 5. The DNA of the CDR3 is TGCAGCGCCGCCGGGACAGGGGGCGAGACCCAGTACTTC. Protein: CSAAGTGGETQYF.

This clonotype was detected ten times or more. V usage is TRBV20-1 and J usage is TRBJ1-5, with 8 bases that match TRBD1. CDR3 length equals 12 residues. CDR1 and CDR2 (germline): DFQATT, SNEGSKA (reference sequence). Germline trimming cut 6 bases from V and 7 bases from J; bases unmatched to any gene: 5. CDR3 in DNA: TGCAGTGCCAAACAGGGGGGACAGCCCCAGCATTTT. Amino acid sequence: CSAKQGGQPQHF.

This clonotype came up many times. The rearrangement joins TRBV6-1 to TRBJ1-5; 9 bases fit TRBD1. CDR1 MNHNS and CDR2 SASEGT come from the germline V gene. CDR3 length: 14 residues. V shed 11 bases, J shed 2 bases, and the junction held 7 bases outside the gene matches. The CDR3 DNA reads as TGTGCCGGCGCACAGGGGGCCGGCAATCAGCCCCAGCATTTT. This encodes CAGAQGAGNQPQHF.